The clone carrying this TCR beta chain was seen a few times. RNA transcripts yielded amplified TCR beta CDR3 regions. HTBI primers were employed in a first-round RT-PCR of the TCR CDR3. TCRdb independently ran MiXCR on the multiplex PCR reads; one entry per CDR3 protein. The sample shows more than 500,000 distinct CDR3 sequences, 15% to 20% of them seen only once. The data were obtained in a study of T cells in Graves' hyperthyroidism and ophthalmopathy. For Graves' hyperthyroidism to be stable, ophthalmopathy could not progress within 18 months. Looked up from germline, CDR1 is WSHSY and CDR2 is SAAADI. This CDR3 is 13 amino acids long. V lost 2 bases to trimming and J lost 7 bases, with 8 bases between them.

The source material was blood. The V call is TRBV10-2, the J call TRBJ2-2, with D unresolved. The sequence was obtained from a woman in her twenties or thirties with Graves' hyperthyroidism. This chain's CDR3 is CASSETAVGELFF. The CDR3 bases are TGCGCCAGCAGTGAGACTGCGGTCGGGGAGCTGTTTTTT.